These 24 T cell receptor beta chains were all obtained from the same sample, sequenced in a study of blood T cell repertoires in COVID-19. Clones were sequenced by immunoSEQ multiplex PCR, and TCRdb holds only the in-frame ones, with some missing. The sample holds under 250,000 clones, roughly nine tenths seen once. The sample comprised peripheral blood. Receptor source: a man between 60 and 75 years old with COVID-19, enrolled during active disease.

The chain combines TRBV5-1 with TRBJ2-3, with TRBD2 as a possible D gene (7 bases). Trimming took 2 bases from V and 1 from J, leaving 11 bases between them. The CDR3 is 15 amino acids. Germline V lookup: CDR1 SGHRS, CDR2 YFSETQ. As DNA, the CDR3 is TGCGCCAGCAGCTTATACGGGGGGCGCACAGATACGCAGTATTTT. This encodes CASSLYGGRTDTQYF.

The chain combines TRBV25-1 with TRBJ2-1; possibly TRBD2 for D (5 bases). CDR1 is MGHDK and CDR2 is SYGVNS in the germline V gene. The V and J ends lost 1 base and 1 base respectively, with 11 bases between them. CDR3 size: 16 residues. The CDR3 DNA follows: TGTGCCAGCAGTGAATTGAGAAGCGGATCCTACAATGAGCAGTTCTTC. Protein sequence: CASSELRSGSYNEQFF.

The V and J genes are TRBV27 and TRBJ2-1; 7 bases line up with TRBD1. Germline CDR1 and CDR2: MNHEY and SMNVEV (reference sequence). J gave up 0 bases and V 6 bases, and 5 bases lay outside the gene matches. The CDR3 covers 15 residues. The chain's CDR3 is CASRERDSSYNEQFF. The CDR3 DNA follows: TGTGCCAGCAGGGAACGGGACAGCTCCTACAATGAGCAGTTCTTC.

The V gene is TRBV11-2, the J gene TRBJ1-1; D unresolved. Germline-derived CDR1 and CDR2 are SGHAT and FQNNGV. The V and J ends lost 1 base and 1 base respectively, with 7 bases between them. This CDR3 region has 14 residues. The CDR3: CASSLVQSNTEAFF. DNA of the CDR3: TGTGCCAGCAGCTTAGTACAGTCGAACACTGAAGCTTTCTTT. Together with reference TRBV11-2 and TRBJ1-1, the CDR3 gives the full variable domain: EAGVAQSPRYKIIEKRQSVAFWCNPISGHATLYWYQQILGQGPKLLIQFQNNGVVDDSQLPKDRFSAERLKGVDSTLKIQPAKLEDSAVYLCASSLVQSNTEAFFGQGTRLTVV.

This sequence joins TRBV2 and TRBJ2-1, with 15 bases aligning to TRBD2. The germline V gene has CDR1 SNHLY and CDR2 FYNNEI. CDR3 length equals 15 residues. J lost 8 bases, V lost 5 bases, and 4 bases had no gene match. CDR3 residues: CASSRTSGGADEQFF. The CDR3 nucleotides read TGTGCCAGCAGTCGGACTAGCGGGGGGGCCGATGAGCAGTTCTTC.

This chain joins TRBV7-9 and TRBJ2-7, with 9 bases aligning to TRBD1. The CDR3 is made up of 16 amino acids. Germline assignment: CDR1 SEHNR and CDR2 FQNEAQ (reference sequence). J gave up 5 bases and V 5 bases, and 13 bases lay outside the gene matches. CDR3 nucleotide sequence: TGTGCCAGCAGCCACTACAGGACAGGGGTAGTCGACGAGCAGTACTTC. Amino acids: CASSHYRTGVVDEQYF.

This chain links TRBV25-1 with TRBJ2-3, with D maybe TRBD2 (6 bases). The germline gives CDR1 MGHDK, CDR2 SYGVNS. V lost 1 base and J 4 bases, leaving 9 bases between the germline ends. The CDR3 covers 14 residues. CDR3 sequence: CASSESGVADTQYF. CDR3 coding DNA: TGTGCCAGCAGTGAATCGGGGGTTGCAGATACGCAGTATTTT.

The rearrangement links TRBV11-3 to TRBJ1-1; 8 bases agree with TRBD1. Germline-derived CDR1 and CDR2 are SGHNT and YENEEA. CDR3 length equals 17 residues. V gave up 1 base and J gave up 2 bases; unmatched junction bases: 9. The CDR3 reads CASSLVITGTGNTEAFF. CDR3 in DNA: TGTGCCAGCAGCTTAGTAATCACCGGGACAGGTAACACTGAAGCTTTCTTT.

In DNA form, the CDR3 reads TGCGCCAGCAGCTTGATCGCCAGAAACACCGGGGAGCTGTTTTTT. The encoded protein is CASSLIARNTGELFF. V gene TRBV5-1 combines with J gene TRBJ2-2; D remains unclear. The CDR3 has 15 residues. The V and J ends lost 1 base and 2 bases respectively, with 9 bases between them. Germline V gives CDR1 SGHRS, CDR2 YFSETQ.

The rearrangement links TRBV19 to TRBJ1-2; weak D call: TRBD1 (5 bases). The germline V and J ends were trimmed by 1 base and 5 bases, with 14 bases remaining between them. This CDR3 is built from 15 residues. CDR1 LNHDA and CDR2 SQIVND come from the germline V gene (reference sequence). The DNA of the CDR3 is TGTGCCAGTAGTATAGGGCGTGGGGCCCTATATGGCTACACCTTC. Translated, it gives CASSIGRGALYGYTF.

The CDR3: CAAGQGYGQPQHF. The CDR3 DNA follows: TGTGCCGCGGGACAGGGGTACGGTCAGCCCCAGCATTTT. The chain uses TRBV30 and TRBJ1-5; 10 bases match TRBD1. V dropped 8 bases and J dropped 6; count of bases not matched to a gene: 7. The CDR3 length is 13 residues. Germline-derived CDR1 and CDR2 are GTSNPN and SVGIG (reference sequence).

The chain joins TRBV6-6 to TRBJ2-7, with a weak D call TRBD2 (5 bases). V lost 4 bases, J lost 1 base, and 8 bases lay in between. This CDR3 contains 13 residues. Per the germline V gene, CDR1 is MNHNY and CDR2 is SVGAGI (reference sequence). The CDR3 DNA reads as TGTGCCAGCAGTTTCGGACTTTCCTACGAGCAGTACTTC. It yields the protein CASSFGLSYEQYF.

The chain is built from TRBV5-4 and TRBJ1-4; possibly TRBD1 for D (5 bases). Germline V gives CDR1 SGHNT, CDR2 YYREEE (reference sequence). V lost 4 bases and J lost 4, with 17 bases in between. This CDR3 region has 16 residues. The CDR3 loop is CASSRGQGGNNEKLFF. DNA of the CDR3: TGTGCCAGCAGCCGAGGGCAGGGAGGGAATAATGAAAAACTGTTTTTT.

The table lists this clone with a few counts. The V and J genes are TRBV15 and TRBJ1-2; 7 bases align to TRBD1. V lost 5 bases and J lost 5; bases outside the gene matches: 5. Per the germline V gene, CDR1 is LNHNV and CDR2 is YYDKDF (reference sequence). CDR3 length: 13 residues. Written as DNA, the CDR3 is TGTGCCACCAGCCCCCAGGGGGAATATGGCTACACCTTC. Translation: CATSPQGEYGYTF.

The CDR3 protein is CSVDGGGPLTDTQYF. Written as DNA, the CDR3 is TGCAGCGTTGATGGGGGAGGGCCATTGACAGATACGCAGTATTTT. V and J are TRBV29-1 and TRBJ2-3; the match to TRBD2 covers 7 bases. V was clipped by 3 bases and J by 3 bases; unmatched bases: 9. Germline V lookup: CDR1 SQVTM, CDR2 ANQGSEA. There are 15 residues in the CDR3.

The CDR3 loop reads CASSQDAVYGYTF. The CDR3 region has the DNA TGTGCCAGCAGCCAAGATGCAGTCTATGGCTACACCTTC. The chain combines TRBV3-1 (or the pseudogene TRBV3-2) with TRBJ1-2; D is undetermined. The germline gives CDR1 LGHDT, CDR2 YNNKEL (reference sequence). Between the trimmed V and J ends, which lost 0 bases and 4 bases, there was a span of 6 bases. This CDR3 region has 13 residues.

This chain uses TRBV6-5 with TRBJ1-2; 9 nucleotides align to TRBD1. V was pared by 6 bases and J by 6 bases, with 8 bases of the junction left unmatched. The CDR3 consists of 14 residues. Germline V CDR1 and CDR2: MNHEY, SVGAGI. The DNA of the CDR3 is TGTGCCAGCAGAAACGACAGGGGGAGGGATGGCTACACCTTC. Its protein product is CASRNDRGRDGYTF.

About this clone itself: An end of the junction does not agree with germline; a read error may underlie this. The rearrangement uses TRBV3-1 (or the pseudogene TRBV3-2) and TRBJ2-3, with D possibly being TRBD2 (7 bases). Germline V gives CDR1 LGHDT, CDR2 YNNKEL (reference sequence). This CDR3 spans 17 amino acids. The CDR3 nucleotides are TGTGCCAGCAGGCAAGGGGGGTGGCGGGACTACGGAGATACGCAGTATTTT. Translating gives CASRQGGWRDYGDTQYF.

The chain has TRBV18 and TRBJ2-2, with 10 bases that match TRBD2. J lost 6 bases, V lost 1 base, and 5 bases had no gene match. The CDR3 length is 16 residues. Germline V gene lookup returns CDR1 KGHSH and CDR2 LQKENI. The CDR3 region has the DNA TGTGCCAGCTCACCACGCGCAGCGGGGGGGCCCGGGGAGCTGTTTTTT. This codes for CASSPRAAGGPGELFF. Drawing the rest from reference TRBV18 and TRBJ2-2, the complete variable domain is NAGVMQNPRHLVRRRGQEARLRCSPMKGHSHVYWYRQLPEEGLKFMVYLQKENIIDESGMPKERFSAEFPKEGPSILRIQQVVRGDSAAYFCASSPRAAGGPGELFFGEGSRLTVL.

Regarding this clone: Within the sample, other DNA sequences also encode this same CDR3. This chain links TRBV14 with TRBJ1-1; D is undetermined. V dropped 4 bases and J dropped 0 bases, with 9 bases sitting between them. The CDR3 sequence is 14 residues long. Germline values: CDR1 SGHDN, CDR2 FVKESK. CDR3 loop: CASSPPGMNTEAFF. The DNA of the CDR3 is TGTGCCAGCAGCCCCCCCGGGATGAACACTGAAGCTTTCTTT.

The chain joins TRBV18 to TRBJ1-2, with 7 bases fitting TRBD1. Germline V lookup: CDR1 KGHSH, CDR2 LQKENI. V lost 2 bases to trimming and J lost 0 bases; unmatched junction nucleotides: 6. The CDR3 is 16 residues long. In DNA, the CDR3 is TGTGCCAGCTCACCAACAGGGGCCGATTCTAACTATGGCTACACCTTC. Translation gives CASSPTGADSNYGYTF.

J is TRBJ2-3 and V is TRBV9, with 14 bases that match TRBD2. Per the germline V gene, CDR1 is SGDLS and CDR2 is YYNGEE. The CDR3 runs to 18 residues. Trimming took 3 bases from V and 6 from J; bases not matched to a gene: 12. The CDR3 nucleotides are TGTGCCAGCAGCGCCCGACTAGCGGGAGGGCCTGGGGTTGATACGCAGTATTTT. This translates into CASSARLAGGPGVDTQYF.

This rearrangement joins TRBV7-3 to TRBJ2-3, with D possibly TRBD1 on 6 matching bases. The V gene lost 0 bases and the J gene lost 6 bases, with 13 bases spanning the gap. The germline gives CDR1 SGHTA, CDR2 FQGTGA. This CDR3 contains 15 residues. CDR3 loop: CASSLTGAGVDTQYF. The CDR3, as DNA: TGTGCCAGCAGCTTAACGGGGGCCGGGGTGGATACGCAGTATTTT.

This sequence joins TRBV11-3 and TRBJ2-2; D ambiguous. The CDR3 spans 14 residues. Germline V lookup: CDR1 SGHNT, CDR2 YENEEA. Trimming removed 1 base from V and 6 bases from J, with 9 bases in between. The CDR3 sequence: CASSLVRRSGELFF. CDR3 in DNA: TGTGCCAGCAGCTTAGTTCGGAGATCCGGGGAGCTGTTTTTT.